The 16 T cell receptor beta chains below come from one sample, sequenced in a study of blood T cell repertoires in COVID-19 (dated by TCRdb to the early 2020s). Libraries came from the immunoSEQ multiplex PCR assay. This immuneACCESS table, as held by TCRdb, lists in-frame sequences with V and J called but not all clones. Of the missing ones, under half trace to an unresolved V gene in checked studies; the others have no known cause. The sample records about 250,000 clones, roughly 91% of which are singletons. Over 7.5% of the sample lies in the top ten. Input material: PBMCs or T cells enriched from blood (not recorded which). These receptors all come from a man aged 35 to 55 who had recovered from COVID-19.

This chain joins TRBV7-9 and TRBJ2-3; 10 bases map to TRBD1. The CDR3 is made up of 16 amino acids. Per germline, CDR1 SEHNR and CDR2 FQNEAQ (reference sequence). The V and J ends lost 6 bases and 4 bases, in that order; junction bases with no gene match: 10. CDR3 coding DNA: TGTGCCAGCAGATCCAGATCGACAGGGGGCGCAGATACGCAGTATTTT. Its protein is CASRSRSTGGADTQYF. Filled out from reference TRBV7-9 and TRBJ2-3, the complete variable domain reads DTGVSQNPRHKITKRGQNVTFRCDPISEHNRLYWYRQTLGQGPEFLTYFQNEAQLEKSRLLSDRFSAERPKGSFSTLEIQRTEQGDSAMYLCASRSRSTGGADTQYFGPGTRLTVL.

The chain is built from TRBV5-1 and TRBJ2-7, with TRBD1 identical over 9 bases. This CDR3 region has 16 residues. V dropped 1 base and J dropped 5; count of bases not matched to a gene: 10. Germline CDR1 reads SGHRS; CDR2 reads YFSETQ. This CDR3 is CASSLRPGQGLNEQYF. CDR3 sequence (DNA): TGCGCCAGCAGCTTGCGACCGGGACAGGGACTGAACGAGCAGTACTTC.

This chain connects TRBV19 to TRBJ2-7; weak D call: TRBD2 (7 bases). CDR3 length: 17 residues. V lost 3 bases to trimming and J lost 3 bases, with 21 bases between them. CDR1 LNHDA and CDR2 SQIVND come from the germline V gene (reference sequence). CDR3 loop: CASSISGGGGPLYEQYF. CDR3 nucleotides: TGTGCCAGTAGTATCTCCGGGGGAGGGGGTCCCCTCTACGAGCAGTACTTC.

The chain uses TRBV30 and TRBJ1-2; tentatively, D is TRBD1 (5 bases). Germline lookup yields CDR1 GTSNPN and CDR2 SVGIG (reference sequence). The CDR3 spans 13 residues. V lost 8 bases, J lost 4 bases, and 17 bases lay in between. In DNA form, the CDR3 reads TGTGCCGCTCCGACAGCCGAGGCCTATGGCTACACCTTC. Amino acids: CAAPTAEAYGYTF.

The J gene is TRBJ2-7, the V gene TRBV25-1, with D possibly being TRBD1 (7 bases). Germline CDR1 MGHDK, CDR2 SYGVNS. This CDR3 has 16 residues. V lost 1 base and J 5 bases, leaving 18 bases between the germline ends. The CDR3 nucleotides read TGTGCCAGCAGTGAATTAACGACAGGGAGGTCCCACGAGCAGTACTTC. It encodes CASSELTTGRSHEQYF.

This clone was seen many times. The chain employs TRBV4-2 and TRBJ2-6; 8 bases are shared with TRBD1. CDR3 length: 16 residues. Trimming at V came to 3 bases and at J to 2 bases, leaving 3 bases not matched to a gene. CDR1 LGHNA and CDR2 YNFKEQ come from the germline V gene. The DNA of the CDR3 is TGTGCCAGCAGCCAGAACAGGGGGACTGGGGCCAACGTCCTGACTTTC. Translated: CASSQNRGTGANVLTF.

The count of this clone is one. The rearrangement uses TRBV5-8 and TRBJ1-1; 8 bases map to TRBD1. The CDR3 extends over 14 amino acids. Trimming cost V 4 bases and J 3 bases; bases outside gene matches: 5. CDR1 is SGHTS and CDR2 is YDEGEE in the germline V gene. CDR3 sequence reads: CASSADREDTEAFF. CDR3 sequence (DNA): TGTGCCAGCAGCGCGGACAGGGAGGACACTGAAGCTTTCTTT.

In its sample, this clone was seen once. The chain combines TRBV7-3 with TRBJ2-1, with TRBD1 as a possible D gene (7 bases). The CDR3 contains 15 residues. Trimming took off 3 bases at V and 8 bases at J, with 17 bases between the two ends. Germline V gene sequence: CDR1 SGHTA, CDR2 FQGTGA. The CDR3: CASSLTRGGHDEQFF. The CDR3 DNA is TGTGCCAGCAGCTTGACTAGAGGGGGCCATGATGAGCAGTTCTTC.

The gene calls are TRBV30 and TRBJ1-2; D is unclear. Germline V gene data show CDR1 as GTSNPN and CDR2 as SVGIG (reference sequence). The V end lost 4 bases, the J end lost 4 bases, and 7 bases lay between the germline ends. CDR3 length: 11 amino acids. The chain's CDR3 is CAWNPGYGYTF. Written as DNA, the CDR3 is TGTGCCTGGAATCCAGGCTATGGCTACACCTTC.

The CDR3 region has the DNA TGCAGCGTTGAAGAGGTAACGGGAGGGACATCCTACGAGCAGTACTTC. It translates to CSVEEVTGGTSYEQYF. The genes are TRBV29-1 and TRBJ2-7; 8 bases line up with TRBD2. Germline CDR1 is SQVTM and CDR2 is ANQGSEA. Trimming cost V 0 bases and J 1 base; bases outside gene matches: 8. There are 16 residues in the CDR3.

The V and J genes are TRBV6-5 and TRBJ1-2; D is ambiguous. V lost 0 bases and J 2 bases, leaving 10 bases between the germline ends. The germline gives CDR1 MNHEY, CDR2 SVGAGI. The CDR3 sequence is 15 residues long. The CDR3 loop is CASSYSNTINYGYTF. CDR3 DNA sequence: TGTGCCAGCAGTTACTCGAACACGATCAACTATGGCTACACCTTC.

The gene calls are TRBV27 and TRBJ1-4, with TRBD1 identical over 8 bases. CDR3 length: 15 amino acids. V lost 5 bases, J lost 8 bases, and 10 bases stayed unmatched. The germline CDR1 and CDR2 sequences are MNHEY and SMNVEV (reference sequence). The CDR3 nucleotides read TGTGCCAGCAGTCTTGACAGGGGAGGGCGAGAAAAACTGTTTTTT. Translated: CASSLDRGGREKLFF.

The rearrangement joins TRBV7-6 to TRBJ2-5; TRBD2 agrees at 8 bases. Germline CDR1 is SGHVS and CDR2 is FNYEAQ. This CDR3 has 17 residues. The V and J ends lost 6 bases and 2 bases, in that order; junction bases with no gene match: 14. The CDR3 DNA sequence: TGTGCCAGCAGTCCAAATCTAGCGGGTATAATTCAAGAGACCCAGTACTTC. Encoded protein: CASSPNLAGIIQETQYF.

The CDR3 region has the DNA TGTGCCAGCAAGTCCCTTTACATACTAGGTGGCTACACCTTC. This encodes CASKSLYILGGYTF. The genes are TRBV2 and TRBJ1-2; D is unclear. CDR1 and CDR2 (germline): SNHLY, FYNNEI. The CDR3 consists of 14 residues. V lost 7 bases and J lost 7, with 19 bases in between.

The chain has TRBV6-5 and TRBJ2-5, with D maybe TRBD2 (6 bases). V was pared by 5 bases and J by 3 bases, with 10 bases between. Germline lookup yields CDR1 MNHEY and CDR2 SVGAGI. This CDR3 comprises 13 residues. This CDR3 is CASSRRLEETQYF. CDR3 bases: TGTGCCAGCAGTAGGAGACTAGAAGAGACCCAGTACTTC.

This clone appeared a single time. The gene calls are TRBV3-1 (or the pseudogene TRBV3-2) and TRBJ2-1; D is possibly TRBD2 (5 bases). The germline V gene has CDR1 LGHDT and CDR2 YNNKEL (reference sequence). V lost 7 bases, J lost 9 bases, and 16 bases lay in between. This CDR3 has 13 amino acids. The CDR3 spells CASKREFWSEQFF. Written as DNA, the CDR3 is TGTGCCAGCAAGAGGGAGTTTTGGAGTGAGCAGTTCTTC.